These T cell receptor beta chains were read from a single sample in a study of cytomegalovirus exposure and HLA in healthy donors. The repertoire was sequenced with immunoSEQ multiplex PCR; TCRdb's copy has only in-frame clones and lacks some. The table includes 120,000 to 150,000 clones, roughly 79% detected once. The source material was PBMCs. These TCRs come from a man aged 18 to 30 in good health and CMV-seronegative. Both conserved end residues are part of each CDR3. The D gene is left open where the match is weak. Size values are once, few and many counts, or a class for expanded clones, and some rows have none.

clone size,CDR3 length,V gene,J gene,D gene,CDR3 DNA,CDR3 protein
few,17,TRBV19,TRBJ2-4,TRBD2,TGTGCCAGTCCGGGGGGTAGCGGGGGACTTGCCAAAAACATTCAGTACTTC,CASPGGSGGLAKNIQYF
NA,15,TRBV11-1,TRBJ2-3,NA,TGTGCCAGCAGCTTAGCAGGGGGATACACAGATACGCAGTATTTT,CASSLAGGYTDTQYF
once,15,TRBV19,TRBJ1-6,NA,TGTGCCAGTGGGACCAACAGGGACTACAATTCACCCCTCCACTTT,CASGTNRDYNSPLHF
NA,17,TRBV27,TRBJ1-2,NA,TGTGCCAGCAGTCTACGCAGGGGCGGAGAGGCTAACTATGGCTACACCTTC,CASSLRRGGEANYGYTF
NA,15,TRBV11-2,TRBJ1-3,TRBD1,TGTGCCAGCAGCCTAAATACAGGGGAAGGAAACACCATATATTTT,CASSLNTGEGNTIYF
NA,14,TRBV9,TRBJ2-7,NA,TGTGCCAGCAGCGTAGCCGAGGGCCCCTACGAGCAGTACTTC,CASSVAEGPYEQYF
once,16,TRBV6-1,TRBJ2-7,NA,TGTGCCAGCAGTGAAGCGCTGGCGCTAGCCTCCTACGAGCAGTACTTC,CASSEALALASYEQYF
NA,15,TRBV5-5,TRBJ2-1,TRBD2,TGTGCCAGCAGCTTGGCCAGCGGGGGAATCGATGAGCAGTTCTTC,CASSLASGGIDEQFF
NA,13,TRBV11-2,TRBJ1-1,TRBD1,TGTGCCAGCAGCTTGGGACAGAATACTGAAGCTTTCTTT,CASSLGQNTEAFF
NA,14,TRBV5-1,TRBJ2-5,TRBD1,TGCGCCAGCAGCTTTCAGGGGGCTGGAGAGACCCAGTACTTC,CASSFQGAGETQYF
NA,16,TRBV11-3,TRBJ2-1,TRBD1,TGTGCCAGCAGCCCCCGGGGACAGGGGGCCGGCAATGAGCAGTTCTTC,CASSPRGQGAGNEQFF
NA,17,TRBV5-1,TRBJ2-7,TRBD1,TGCGCCAGCAGCCCCGGCACAGGGGGCGCGCCGCCCTACGAGCAGTACTTC,CASSPGTGGAPPYEQYF
few,13,TRBV10-3,TRBJ1-1,TRBD1,TGTGCCATCAGGGACAGGGAGAACACTGAAGCTTTCTTT,CAIRDRENTEAFF
NA,13,TRBV5-1,TRBJ1-2,TRBD1,TGCGCCAGCAGCTTCGGGACAGACTATGGCTACACCTTC,CASSFGTDYGYTF
NA,13,TRBV5-1,TRBJ2-5,NA,TGCGCCAGCAGCTTGGGACTAGAAGAGACCCAGTACTTC,CASSLGLEETQYF
NA,13,TRBV9,TRBJ2-5,NA,TGTGCCAGCAGCGCGACAGCGAAAGAGACCCAGTACTTC,CASSATAKETQYF
NA,14,TRBV30,TRBJ2-3,TRBD1,TGTGCCTGGAGTGTAACAGGGGGCGACGATACGCAGTATTTT,CAWSVTGGDDTQYF
NA,15,TRBV4-1,TRBJ1-2,NA,TGCGCCAGCAGGCAGGAGGACTTTCCTCTCTACGGCTACACCTTC,CASRQEDFPLYGYTF
NA,13,TRBV6-5,TRBJ2-7,TRBD1,TGTGCCAGCACCAAGGGGACAGCGTACGAGCAGTACTTC,CASTKGTAYEQYF
NA,13,TRBV27,TRBJ2-7,TRBD1,TGTGCCAGCACTACCGGGACAGGGGGCCCCCTTCTATTC,CASTTGTGGPLLF
few,14,TRBV2,TRBJ2-7,TRBD1,TGTGCCAGCCGAAAGGACAGGGGGTCACACGAGCAGTACTTC,CASRKDRGSHEQYF
NA,17,TRBV5-1,TRBJ1-1,TRBD1,TGCGCCAGCAGCTTTTTAGGCACAGGGGTTCTGAACACTGAAGCTTTCTTT,CASSFLGTGVLNTEAFF
NA,15,TRBV4-3,TRBJ2-7,NA,TGCGCCAGCAGCCCAACCTCGGACACAGCCTACGAGCAGTACTTC,CASSPTSDTAYEQYF
NA,19,TRBV4-1,TRBJ1-4,TRBD1,TGCGCCAGCAGCCCGCCGGTGGGACAGGGAGGAAGGGGTAATGAAAAACTGTTTTTT,CASSPPVGQGGRGNEKLFF
NA,13,TRBV2,TRBJ1-1,NA,TGTGCCAGCAGGTTTGAGTCGAACACTGAAGCTTTCTTT,CASRFESNTEAFF
NA,16,TRBV7-2,TRBJ2-2,TRBD2,TGTGCCAGCAGCTGGGCGGGAGGAGGAAACACCGGGGAGCTGTTTTTT,CASSWAGGGNTGELFF
NA,16,TRBV4-3,TRBJ2-1,NA,TGCGCCAGCAGCCAAGATGGGACTCCCCGGGCCAATGAGCAGTTCTTC,CASSQDGTPRANEQFF
NA,13,TRBV11-3,TRBJ1-1,NA,TGTGCCAGCAGCTTAGAAGGGGGCACTGAAGCTTTCTTT,CASSLEGGTEAFF
once,14,TRBV6-5,TRBJ2-2,NA,TGTGCCAGCAGTGCCAGACTACGGGTCCGGGAGCTGTTTTTT,CASSARLRVRELFF
NA,15,TRBV19,TRBJ2-2,TRBD1,TGTGCCAGTACCTCGGGACAGGGGTTTACCGGGGAGCTGTTTTTT,CASTSGQGFTGELFF
NA,15,TRBV2,TRBJ2-1,NA,TGTGCCAGCAGTGGGGGCCTTGGGTCCTACAATGAGCAGTTCTTC,CASSGGLGSYNEQFF
NA,17,TRBV6-1,TRBJ2-7,TRBD2,TGTGCCAGCAGTGATGTCGGTCTAGCGGCCTCACTCTACGAGCAGTACTTC,CASSDVGLAASLYEQYF
NA,13,TRBV6-5,TRBJ2-7,NA,TGTGCCAGCAGTGCTAAACCCCCGGGTGAGCAGTACTTC,CASSAKPPGEQYF